The 32 T cell receptor beta chains below come from one sample, sequenced in a study of blood T cell repertoires in COVID-19. Generated by immunoSEQ multiplex PCR, the TCRdb table keeps only in-frame clones and is missing some. This repertoire shows approximately 200,000 clones, approximately 85% found once; its top ten account for about 12%. The sample was PBMCs or T cells enriched from blood (not recorded which). The receptors were gathered from a man in his forties who had recovered from COVID-19.

The chain uses TRBV4-3 and TRBJ2-3, with 13 bases matching TRBD2. Trimming cost V 1 base and J 7 bases; bases outside gene matches: 14. There are 19 residues in the CDR3. Germline CDR1 is LGHNA and CDR2 is YSLEER. In DNA, the CDR3 is TGCGCCAGCAGCCAAGTTCGAACTAGCGGGAGGGCGGGTCGGAATACGCAGTATTTT. Amino acid sequence: CASSQVRTSGRAGRNTQYF.

The CDR3 loop reads CSVNREETQYF. DNA of the CDR3: TGCAGCGTTAACAGGGAAGAGACCCAGTACTTC. The chain employs TRBV29-1 and TRBJ2-5; a weak D match, TRBD1 (6 bases). The CDR3 contains 11 residues. V was pared by 5 bases and J by 3 bases, with 7 bases between. The germline V gene has CDR1 SQVTM and CDR2 ANQGSEA.

V gene TRBV5-1 combines with J gene TRBJ1-2, with TRBD1 identical over 7 bases. V lost 4 bases to trimming and J lost 3 bases; unmatched junction nucleotides: 3. The CDR3 covers 13 residues. The germline gives CDR1 SGHRS, CDR2 YFSETQ. CDR3 region: CASSQTGDYGYTF. CDR3 nucleotides: TGCGCCAGCAGCCAAACAGGGGACTATGGCTACACCTTC.

The CDR3 DNA follows: TGTGCCAGCAGCCGAACATTCCAAGAGACCCAGTACTTC. Translated, it gives CASSRTFQETQYF. V and J are TRBV6-5 and TRBJ2-5; D not resolved. V lost 6 bases to trimming and J lost 1 base, with 9 bases between them. CDR1 is MNHEY, CDR2 SVGAGI, per germline. This CDR3 comprises 13 residues.

The chain couples TRBV9 to TRBJ2-7; D perhaps matches TRBD2 (6 bases). Trimming pared 0 bases from V and 5 bases from J, leaving 15 bases between. Germline CDR1 reads SGDLS; CDR2 reads YYNGEE. This CDR3 comprises 15 residues. The CDR3 DNA reads TGTGCCAGCAGCGTAGGGGACTTCCAACAGGACGAGCAGTACTTC. Amino acids: CASSVGDFQQDEQYF. Looking up the rest from reference TRBV9 and TRBJ2-7 gives the full variable domain: DSGVTQTPKHLITATGQRVTLRCSPRSGDLSVYWYQQSLDQGLQFLIQYYNGEERAKGNILERFSAQQFPDLHSELNLSSLELGDSALYFCASSVGDFQQDEQYFGPGTRLTVT.

The DNA for the CDR3 is TGTGCCAGCAGCCCAAGCACAGATACGCAGTATTTT. Its translation is CASSPSTDTQYF. The chain is built from TRBV5-4 and TRBJ2-3; D uncertain. Germline-derived CDR1 and CDR2 are SGHNT and YYREEE (reference sequence). The CDR3 contains 12 residues. V shed 4 bases and J shed 0 bases, with 3 bases lying between them.

The V gene is TRBV5-5, the J gene TRBJ1-2; no firm D call. The CDR3 is made up of 15 amino acids. Per germline, CDR1 SGHKS and CDR2 YYEKEE (reference sequence). V dropped 5 bases and J dropped 2 bases, with 16 bases sitting between them. DNA of the CDR3: TGTGCCAGCAGTCCGGCGGGCCGCCTGAACTATGGCTACACCTTC. Protein sequence: CASSPAGRLNYGYTF.

The V call is TRBV18, the J call TRBJ1-1; D is unclear. This CDR3 contains 14 residues. CDR1 KGHSH and CDR2 LQKENI come from the germline V gene. V lost 0 bases and J 4 bases, leaving 9 bases between the germline ends. The CDR3 nucleotides are TGTGCCAGCTCACCACCGCACCTGAGCACTGAAGCTTTCTTT. Translation: CASSPPHLSTEAFF.

This clone occurred a few times. V and J are TRBV5-8 and TRBJ2-7; D remains ambiguous. Germline CDR1 is SGHTS and CDR2 is YDEGEE. V was shortened by 1 base and J by 8 bases, with 13 bases between the two germline ends. CDR3 length: 13 residues. The CDR3 loop is CASSLQNYPKQYV. CDR3 nucleotide sequence: TGTGCCAGCAGCTTGCAGAATTATCCGAAGCAGTACGTC.

This chain uses TRBV11-3 with TRBJ1-1, with D possibly TRBD1 on 5 matching bases. The CDR3 is 14 amino acids. Germline CDR1 SGHNT, CDR2 YENEEA. V lost 4 bases to trimming and J lost 4 bases, with 13 bases between them. The CDR3 region is CASSSTRQGTEAFF. The CDR3, as DNA: TGTGCCAGCAGCTCAACACGGCAGGGCACTGAAGCTTTCTTT.

The rearrangement uses TRBV6-5 and TRBJ2-7; the D is unclear. CDR3 length: 11 residues. V was cut by 10 bases and J by 4 bases, with 11 bases left in between. The V gene's germline CDR1 is MNHEY and CDR2 SVGAGI. CDR3 DNA sequence: TGTGCCACAAAACGGGTTTACGAGCAGTACTTC. Translation gives CATKRVYEQYF.

The rearrangement links TRBV7-3 to TRBJ1-2; D remains ambiguous. The CDR3 runs to 15 residues. Germline V gene lookup returns CDR1 SGHTA and CDR2 FQGTGA. Trimming pared 1 base from V and 6 bases from J, leaving 15 bases between. The CDR3 is CASSLIPGAGNGYTF. The CDR3 DNA is TGTGCCAGCAGCTTAATTCCAGGTGCTGGAAATGGCTACACCTTC.

With regard to this clone: One end of the junction varies from germline; a read error may be responsible. The chain joins TRBV4-3 to TRBJ2-1; 10 bases agree with TRBD2. Germline V gene data show CDR1 as LGHNA and CDR2 as YSLEER. The CDR3 spans 15 residues. DNA of the CDR3: TGCGCCAGCAGCCACGGACTAGCGGAGTACACTGAGCAGTTCTTC. Protein: CASSHGLAEYTEQFF.

The V call is TRBV6-1, the J call TRBJ2-7; 13 bases are a match to TRBD2. This CDR3 is built from 15 residues. V was pared by 3 bases and J by 6 bases, with 5 bases of the junction left unmatched. In germline, CDR1 is MNHNS, CDR2 SASEGT. The CDR3 sequence: CASSDHGLAGAEQYV. CDR3 DNA: TGTGCCAGCAGTGATCATGGACTAGCGGGAGCCGAGCAGTACGTC.

The rearrangement uses TRBV6-5 and TRBJ2-5, with TRBD1 as a possible D gene (6 bases). The CDR3 is made up of 15 amino acids. Trimming stripped 5 bases from V and 2 bases from J, with 15 bases between. Germline lookup yields CDR1 MNHEY and CDR2 SVGAGI. CDR3 in amino acids: CASSRSYRVQETQYF. Here the CDR3 DNA reads TGTGCCAGCAGTCGAAGTTACAGGGTACAAGAGACCCAGTACTTC.

The chain couples TRBV6-2 or TRBV6-3 to TRBJ1-5, with D unclear. This CDR3 has 14 residues. Trimming shortened V by 2 bases and J by 5 bases, and 10 bases separated the two germline ends. Germline values: CDR1 MNHEY, CDR2 SVGEGT. CDR3 residues: CASSYGGDHQPQHF. Written as DNA, the CDR3 is TGTGCCAGCAGTTACGGCGGGGATCATCAGCCCCAGCATTTT.

This sequence joins TRBV7-2 and TRBJ1-2; maybe TRBD1 (5 bases). The CDR3 loop spans 13 amino acids. Germline-derived CDR1 and CDR2 are SGHTA and FQGNSA. Trimming took 2 bases from V and 8 from J, leaving 12 bases between them. The CDR3 DNA is TGTGCCAGCAGCTTATTGGGAGGGGACGGCTACACCTTC. The encoded protein is CASSLLGGDGYTF.

This clone is a singleton in its sample. The chain carries TRBV4-2 and TRBJ2-1; tentative D call: TRBD2 (5 bases). Germline-derived CDR1 and CDR2 are LGHNA and YNFKEQ. This CDR3 is 16 amino acids long. V was clipped by 5 bases and J by 6 bases, with 20 bases between them. CDR3 residues: CASSSVWAGGPNEQFF. As DNA, the CDR3 is TGTGCCAGCAGCTCAGTGTGGGCGGGCGGGCCCAATGAGCAGTTCTTC.

The rearrangement links TRBV5-1 to TRBJ2-2; tentatively, D is TRBD1 (5 bases). Germline CDR1 reads SGHRS; CDR2 reads YFSETQ. The CDR3 is made up of 15 amino acids. V dropped 0 bases and J dropped 5 bases, with 11 bases sitting between them. The CDR3 spells CASSLAGAGTGELFF. CDR3 nucleotide sequence: TGCGCCAGCAGCTTGGCTGGGGCTGGGACCGGGGAGCTGTTTTTT.

CDR3 region: CASKKGAAVDQPQHF. The CDR3, as DNA: TGTGCCAGTAAAAAGGGGGCGGCAGTGGATCAGCCCCAGCATTTT. The chain has TRBV19 and TRBJ1-5, with 7 nucleotides matching TRBD1. The CDR3 extends over 15 amino acids. CDR1 LNHDA and CDR2 SQIVND come from the germline V gene (reference sequence). V dropped 7 bases and J dropped 5; count of bases not matched to a gene: 11.

This clone occurred a few times. The V gene is TRBV5-4, the J gene TRBJ1-2; tentative D call: TRBD1 (5 bases). The CDR3 is 13 residues long. Germline V gene lookup returns CDR1 SGHNT and CDR2 YYREEE (reference sequence). V was cut by 0 bases and J by 8 bases, with 11 bases left in between. The CDR3 here is CASSLVEGKGYTF. The CDR3, as DNA: TGTGCCAGCAGCTTGGTGGAGGGGAAGGGCTACACCTTC.

This clone was counted a single time. The J gene is TRBJ2-7, the V gene TRBV3-1 (or the pseudogene TRBV3-2); D remains ambiguous. CDR3 length equals 14 residues. Trimming shortened V by 1 base and J by 0 bases, and 7 bases separated the two germline ends. The germline CDR1 and CDR2 sequences are LGHDT and YNNKEL (reference sequence). CDR3 coding DNA: TGTGCCAGCAGCCAAGGGTACAGCTCCTACGAGCAGTACGTC. Amino acid sequence: CASSQGYSSYEQYV.

The chain carries TRBV10-2 and TRBJ2-7; D might be TRBD2 (6 bases). V was clipped by 4 bases and J by 5 bases, with 15 bases between them. The CDR3 covers 14 residues. Germline CDR1 WSHSY, CDR2 SAAADI. The CDR3 nucleotides read TGCGCCAGCAGTGCAACCGGGACTGTCGACGAGCAGTACTTC. The encoded protein is CASSATGTVDEQYF.

The sample holds one count of this clone. The CDR3 protein is CASSEKGAGHEKLFF. The CDR3 coding sequence is TGTGCCAGCAGTGAAAAGGGGGCAGGACATGAAAAACTGTTTTTT. V usage is TRBV2 and J usage is TRBJ1-4, with 7 bases lining up with TRBD1. V shed 2 bases and J 6 bases; nucleotides not matched to a gene: 6. CDR1 and CDR2 from the germline V gene are SNHLY and FYNNEI. The CDR3 is made up of 15 amino acids.

V and J are TRBV12-3 or TRBV12-4 and TRBJ1-2; no definite D call. The CDR3 is 13 amino acids. V dropped 6 bases and J dropped 3 bases, with 11 bases sitting between them. This CDR3 is CASSLTLHYGYTF. In DNA, the CDR3 is TGTGCCAGCAGCCTAACCCTCCACTATGGCTACACCTTC.

V usage is TRBV5-8 and J usage is TRBJ1-5, with D tentatively TRBD1 (5 bases). Germline loops: CDR1 SGHTS, CDR2 YDEGEE. V lost 4 bases and J 0 bases, leaving 14 bases between the germline ends. The CDR3 length is 16 residues. The CDR3 spells CASSPWQGDSNQPQHF. The CDR3 nucleotides are TGTGCCAGCAGCCCCTGGCAGGGCGATAGCAATCAGCCCCAGCATTTT.

V and J are TRBV28 and TRBJ1-2; 7 bases are a match to TRBD1. Germline-derived CDR1 and CDR2 are MDHEN and SYDVKM. The CDR3 sequence is 14 residues long. The V and J ends lost 5 bases and 3 bases, in that order; junction bases with no gene match: 6. The CDR3 protein is CASSPTTGYYGYTF. In nucleotides, the CDR3 is TGTGCCAGCAGTCCGACGACAGGGTACTATGGCTACACCTTC.

The chain joins TRBV4-3 to TRBJ1-1, with TRBD1 matching 10 bases. In germline, CDR1 is LGHNA, CDR2 YSLEER. CDR3 length: 17 residues. The V gene end was trimmed by 3 bases and the J gene end by 8 bases; junction bases not matched to a gene: 15. CDR3: CASSQNGPGQGRSEAFF. The DNA of the CDR3 is TGCGCCAGCAGCCAGAATGGGCCGGGACAGGGGCGGTCGGAAGCTTTCTTT.

The chain has TRBV10-2 and TRBJ2-7; weak D call: TRBD2 (5 bases). There are 15 residues in the CDR3. V lost 0 bases, J lost 6 bases, and 15 bases lay in between. Germline CDR1 is WSHSY and CDR2 is SAAADI. The CDR3 region has the DNA TGCGCCAGCAGTGAGTCGAGGGAGTTATGGGGCGAGCAGTACTTC. Protein: CASSESRELWGEQYF.

This clone was counted a few times. The V and J genes are TRBV7-2 and TRBJ1-6; D is possibly TRBD1 (6 bases). There are 15 residues in the CDR3. With 7 bases removed from V and 3 bases from J, the gap between germline ends came to 13 bases. Germline CDR1 is SGHTA and CDR2 is FQGNSA. For the CDR3, the DNA is TGTGCCAGCACCCTGGGACACATCTATAATTCACCCCTCCACTTT. Protein product: CASTLGHIYNSPLHF.

The rearrangement links TRBV7-2 to TRBJ1-1; D is unclear. The CDR3 consists of 16 residues. Trimming took off 6 bases at V and 0 bases at J, with 17 bases between the two ends. Germline V lookup: CDR1 SGHTA, CDR2 FQGNSA. The DNA of the CDR3 is TGTGCCAGCAGTTTTTACCTGCGGAGTTTGAACACTGAAGCTTTCTTT. This codes for CASSFYLRSLNTEAFF.

This clone was detected only once. This chain joins TRBV30 and TRBJ2-3, with no clear D. V was clipped by 4 bases and J by 2 bases, with 13 bases between them. This CDR3 is built from 14 residues. The germline CDR1 and CDR2 sequences are GTSNPN and SVGIG (reference sequence). The CDR3 DNA follows: TGTGCCTGGAATGGCCAGTGGGCCACAGATACGCAGTATTTT. As protein: CAWNGQWATDTQYF. The variable domain in full, completed from reference TRBV30 and TRBJ2-3, reads SQTIHQWPATLVQPVGSPLSLECTVEGTSNPNLYWYRQAAGRGLQLLFYSVGIGQISSEVPQNLSASRPQDRQFILSSKKLLLSDSGFYLCAWNGQWATDTQYFGPGTRLTVL.